These 21 T cell receptor beta chains share one sample of origin, sequenced in a study of T cell responses to AZD1222 COVID-19 vaccine. Sequenced by immunoSEQ multiplex PCR; TCRdb stores in-frame clones only, minus some. Among about 87,000 clones, around 90% were seen once, and the ten largest hold over 7.5%. Sequenced here: peripheral blood, sampled on day 0 of AZD1222 vaccination. The source of these receptors is an adult in good health.

This sequence joins TRBV24-1 and TRBJ2-5, with 7 bases identical to TRBD1. Germline V gives CDR1 KGHDR, CDR2 SFDVKD. This CDR3 comprises 18 residues. J lost 2 bases, V lost 4 bases, and 15 bases had no gene match. The DNA for the CDR3 is TGTGCCACCAGTGACACGGGACAGAACCAACGAGGGCAAGAGACCCAGTACTTC. The encoded protein is CATSDTGQNQRGQETQYF.

The V and J genes are TRBV3-1 (or the pseudogene TRBV3-2) and TRBJ1-5; D unclear. The CDR3 consists of 14 residues. Looked up from germline, CDR1 is LGHDT and CDR2 is YNNKEL (reference sequence). V lost 3 bases to trimming and J lost 0 bases, with 6 bases between them. CDR3 residues: CASSHTDSNQPQHF. CDR3 DNA sequence: TGTGCCAGCAGCCACACGGATAGCAATCAGCCCCAGCATTTT.

This chain joins TRBV2 and TRBJ1-2, with D possibly TRBD1 on 6 matching bases. V lost 4 bases and J lost 6, with 24 bases in between. The CDR3 loop spans 17 amino acids. Germline V lookup: CDR1 SNHLY, CDR2 FYNNEI. CDR3 nucleotide sequence: TGTGCCAGCAGTGGGGGGCCAGGGGTCGTTCAAGTCGATGGCTACACCTTC. It encodes CASSGGPGVVQVDGYTF.

The CDR3 loop reads CASSQPGRVHEKLFF. The CDR3 nucleotides are TGTGCCAGCAGCCAACCGGGCAGGGTCCATGAAAAACTGTTTTTT. This rearrangement joins TRBV3-1 (or the pseudogene TRBV3-2) to TRBJ1-4, with D maybe TRBD1 (5 bases). Germline V lookup: CDR1 LGHDT, CDR2 YNNKEL (reference sequence). This CDR3 region has 15 residues. V lost 2 bases, J lost 6 bases, and 13 bases lay in between.

V usage is TRBV7-2 and J usage is TRBJ2-7, with TRBD2 matching over 7 bases. Germline CDR1 is SGHTA and CDR2 is FQGNSA. V was clipped by 1 base and J by 3 bases; unmatched bases: 9. CDR3 length: 16 amino acids. This CDR3 reads CASSLVSGGGGYEQYF. The CDR3 nucleotides read TGTGCCAGCAGCTTAGTCTCCGGTGGCGGGGGCTACGAGCAGTACTTC.

The chain is built from TRBV13 and TRBJ2-4; D unclear. The CDR3 contains 15 residues. V lost 5 bases and J 0 bases, leaving 11 bases between the germline ends. Germline V gives CDR1 PRHDT, CDR2 FYEKMQ (reference sequence). In nucleotides, the CDR3 is TGTGCCAGCAGCCACTCCACGATAGCCAAAAACATTCAGTACTTC. This translates into CASSHSTIAKNIQYF.

CDR3 coding DNA: TGCGCCAGCAGCTTGGGGACTAGCGGGGGGGCCGACACAGATACGCAGTATTTT. It translates to CASSLGTSGGADTDTQYF. The genes are TRBV5-1 and TRBJ2-3, with 15 bases matching TRBD2. The CDR3 runs to 18 residues. CDR1 and CDR2 (germline): SGHRS, YFSETQ. Trimming cost V 0 bases and J 2 bases; bases outside gene matches: 4.

The chain joins TRBV3-1 (or the pseudogene TRBV3-2) to TRBJ2-1; TRBD1 matches 9 bases. The germline gives CDR1 LGHDT, CDR2 YNNKEL (reference sequence). The CDR3 covers 17 residues. V shed 3 bases, J shed 9 bases, and the junction held 15 bases outside the gene matches. As DNA, the CDR3 is TGTGCCAGCAGCCATGGCGTGGGGACAGGGACGTTCAGTGAGCAGTTCTTC. Amino acids: CASSHGVGTGTFSEQFF.

The V call is TRBV19, the J call TRBJ1-1; possibly TRBD1 for D (6 bases). V gave up 5 bases and J gave up 4 bases, with 14 bases separating them. The V gene's germline CDR1 is LNHDA and CDR2 SQIVND (reference sequence). There are 14 residues in the CDR3. CDR3 in DNA: TGTGCCAGTAGTCCAACCGGGACAATCACTGAAGCTTTCTTT. This translates into CASSPTGTITEAFF.

In this sample, this clone turned up a few times. The CDR3 coding sequence is TGCGCCAGCAGCCTGAGTTGGAGGACTGAAGCTTTCTTT. Amino acids: CASSLSWRTEAFF. The chain is built from TRBV5-1 and TRBJ1-1; D unresolved. CDR3 size: 13 residues. Germline V gene data show CDR1 as SGHRS and CDR2 as YFSETQ. Between the trimmed V and J ends, which lost 4 bases and 5 bases, there was a span of 12 bases.

This clone was observed a single time. V and J are TRBV19 and TRBJ1-2, with D perhaps TRBD1 (5 bases). The V end lost 3 bases, the J end lost 4 bases, and 18 bases lay between the germline ends. Germline V lookup: CDR1 LNHDA, CDR2 SQIVND (reference sequence). The CDR3 is 16 amino acids. The CDR3 spells CASSMVRSGGSYGYTF. The CDR3 DNA reads as TGTGCCAGTAGTATGGTTCGGAGCGGGGGATCCTATGGCTACACCTTC.

The rearrangement links TRBV13 to TRBJ1-1; 8 bases align to TRBD1. Germline CDR1 reads PRHDT; CDR2 reads FYEKMQ (reference sequence). The V gene end was trimmed by 6 bases and the J gene end by 3 bases; junction bases not matched to a gene: 18. The CDR3 sequence is 18 residues long. The CDR3 nucleotides read TGTGCCAGCAGGGGGGGCCCCAGGACAGGGCCCGGGGACACTGAAGCTTTCTTT. Its translation is CASRGGPRTGPGDTEAFF. Variable domain in full (rest from reference TRBV13 and TRBJ1-1): AAGVIQSPRHLIKEKRETATLKCYPIPRHDTVYWYQQGPGQDPQFLISFYEKMQSDKGSIPDRFSAQQFSDYHSELNMSSLELGDSALYFCASRGGPRTGPGDTEAFFGQGTRLTVV.

This chain links TRBV9 with TRBJ1-3; D is unresolved. The germline V and J ends were trimmed by 0 bases and 4 bases, with 11 bases remaining between them. The CDR3 runs to 15 residues. Germline V gives CDR1 SGDLS, CDR2 YYNGEE. CDR3 DNA: TGTGCCAGCAGCGTAGTAGGTGGCTTCGGAAACACCATATATTTT. It yields the protein CASSVVGGFGNTIYF.

This clone is a singleton in its sample. This chain joins TRBV7-2 and TRBJ2-1, with D unresolved. Germline CDR1 reads SGHTA; CDR2 reads FQGNSA. The CDR3 sequence is 13 residues long. The V end lost 1 base, the J end lost 10 bases, and 11 bases lay between the germline ends. CDR3 coding DNA: TGTGCCAGCAGCTTAGAATCCTGGGTGGAGCAGTTCTTC. Protein product: CASSLESWVEQFF.

The chain recombines TRBV2 with TRBJ1-3, with D hard to call. The CDR3 has 13 residues. Germline values: CDR1 SNHLY, CDR2 FYNNEI. Trimming removed 4 bases at V and 0 bases at J, with 4 bases between. CDR3 nucleotides: TGTGCCAGCAGTGCCCTCTCTGGAAACACCATATATTTT. Its protein product is CASSALSGNTIYF.

The chain couples TRBV18 to TRBJ1-6; 7 bases agree with TRBD1. The CDR3 contains 19 residues. The V gene's germline CDR1 is KGHSH and CDR2 LQKENI. V lost 0 bases, J lost 0 bases, and 8 bases stayed unmatched. As DNA, the CDR3 is TGTGCCAGCTCACCACCCAACAGGGGCGCGAGCTCCTATAATTCACCCCTCCACTTT. This translates into CASSPPNRGASSYNSPLHF.

The chain couples TRBV11-3 to TRBJ1-3; 8 nucleotides match TRBD1. V dropped 5 bases and J dropped 0; count of bases not matched to a gene: 6. CDR3 size: 16 residues. The germline V gene encodes CDR1 SGHNT and CDR2 YENEEA. The CDR3 region is CASSQRTGSSGNTIYF. CDR3 sequence (DNA): TGTGCCAGCAGCCAGCGGACAGGGAGCTCTGGAAACACCATATATTTT.

This clone appeared a single time. V usage is TRBV6-1 and J usage is TRBJ2-5, with D possibly being TRBD1 or TRBD2 (6 bases each). The CDR3 consists of 16 residues. Germline-derived CDR1 and CDR2 are MNHNS and SASEGT. V lost 1 base, J lost 2 bases, and 14 bases lay in between. The chain's CDR3 is CASSEGDAGQQETQYF. The CDR3 DNA sequence: TGTGCCAGCAGTGAAGGGGACGCGGGACAACAAGAGACCCAGTACTTC.

Only one count was recorded for this clone. The chain employs TRBV7-9 and TRBJ2-6, with D hard to call. The ends were cut back, 6 bases at V and 0 bases at J, with 6 bases in the middle. Germline V gene data show CDR1 as SEHNR and CDR2 as FQNEAQ (reference sequence). This CDR3 has 14 amino acids. The CDR3 DNA is TGTGCCAGCAGAGCCCCCTCTGGGGCCAACGTCCTGACTTTC. This codes for CASRAPSGANVLTF. Full variable domain (remainder filled in from reference TRBV7-9 and TRBJ2-6): DTGVSQNPRHKITKRGQNVTFRCDPISEHNRLYWYRQTLGQGPEFLTYFQNEAQLEKSRLLSDRFSAERPKGSFSTLEIQRTEQGDSAMYLCASRAPSGANVLTFGAGSRLTVL.

J is TRBJ2-2 and V is TRBV19; 13 bases line up with TRBD2. The V and J ends lost 5 bases and 4 bases, in that order; junction bases with no gene match: 7. The CDR3 is 17 residues long. The germline V gene encodes CDR1 LNHDA and CDR2 SQIVND (reference sequence). The chain's CDR3 is CASSDPGLAGRTGELFF. The CDR3 DNA follows: TGTGCCAGTAGTGACCCGGGACTAGCGGGGCGCACCGGGGAGCTGTTTTTT.

The chain is built from TRBV4-1 and TRBJ2-5; 11 bases align to TRBD2. CDR3 size: 17 residues. CDR1 and CDR2 (germline): MGHRA, YSYEKL. The ends lost 1 base at V and 0 bases at J; junction bases unmatched: 4. The CDR3 nucleotides read TGCGCCAGCAGCCAAGGTAGGACTAGCGGGTACCAAGAGACCCAGTACTTC. Encoded protein: CASSQGRTSGYQETQYF.